The 12 T cell receptor beta chains listed next were all sequenced from one sample in a study of T cell repertoires in cytomegalovirus infection. These receptors lack a known antigen. One entry per CDR3 protein results from TCRdb running MiXCR on the reads. There are 680,000 or so distinct CDR3 sequences in the sample; about 30% occur only once, and about 20% lies in the top ten. Specimen: cultured PBMCs, collected from culture after CMV antigen stimulation. The receptors originated from a human donor in good health (CMV status not recorded). Some clones in this sample may be carry-over from other donors' samples.

This chain joins TRBV6-5 and TRBJ2-1; D call uncertain. Germline lookup yields CDR1 MNHEY and CDR2 SVGAGI. This CDR3 region has 16 residues. V lost 6 bases to trimming and J lost 0 bases, with 15 bases between them. CDR3 amino acids: CASSADSISSYNEQFF. CDR3 coding DNA: TGTGCCAGCAGCGCTGACTCAATCAGCTCCTACAATGAGCAGTTCTTC.

J is TRBJ2-7 and V is TRBV27, with D possibly TRBD2 on 6 matching bases. Per the germline V gene, CDR1 is MNHEY and CDR2 is SMNVEV (reference sequence). This CDR3 is built from 13 residues. Trimming left V 8 bases short and J 7 bases short, with 18 bases between. The CDR3 loop is CASCCNWGEEQYF. DNA of the CDR3: TGTGCCAGCTGTTGTAATTGGGGGGAAGAGCAGTACTTC.

The CDR3 DNA is TGTGCCAGCAGTTTATTACAGGGTTCTGGCTACACCTTC. This encodes CASSLLQGSGYTF. V usage is TRBV27 and J usage is TRBJ1-2; a possible D gene is TRBD1 (6 bases). Germline V CDR1 and CDR2: MNHEY, SMNVEV (reference sequence). The CDR3 totals 13 residues. V was pared by 1 base and J by 7 bases, with 10 bases between.

The rearrangement uses TRBV19 and TRBJ2-4, with a weak D call TRBD2 (5 bases). Trimming cost V 3 bases and J 0 bases, with 12 bases left between them. The CDR3 runs 16 residues. Germline lookup yields CDR1 LNHDA and CDR2 SQIVND (reference sequence). The DNA of the CDR3 is TGTGCCAGTAGTATCGGGTTTGAGGGAGCCAAAAACATTCAGTACTTC. Translation: CASSIGFEGAKNIQYF.

This rearrangement joins TRBV15 to TRBJ2-3; 10 nucleotides align to TRBD2. CDR1 and CDR2 (germline): LNHNV, YYDKDF (reference sequence). With V trimmed by 1 base and J by 2 bases, 9 bases remained unmatched. CDR3 length equals 18 residues. CDR3 in amino acids: CATSRAPLAGDPTDTQYF. The DNA of the CDR3 is TGTGCCACCAGCAGAGCCCCGCTAGCGGGGGACCCCACAGATACGCAGTATTTT. Complete variable domain (other parts from reference TRBV15 and TRBJ2-3): DAMVIQNPRYQVTQFGKPVTLSCSQTLNHNVMYWYQQKSSQAPKLLFHYYDKDFNNEADTPDNFQSRRPNTSFCFLDIRSPGLGDTAMYLCATSRAPLAGDPTDTQYFGPGTRLTVL.

The chain employs TRBV5-4 and TRBJ2-3; weak D call: TRBD2 (7 bases). The CDR3 is made up of 17 amino acids. Germline CDR1 SGHNT, CDR2 YYREEE (reference sequence). Trimming shortened V by 3 bases and J by 0 bases, and 17 bases separated the two germline ends. The CDR3: CASSSTRGGSSTDTQYF. The CDR3 DNA reads TGTGCCAGCAGCTCTACTCGCGGGGGCTCTAGCACAGATACGCAGTATTTT.

The rearrangement uses TRBV15 and TRBJ1-4, with TRBD1 as a possible D gene (5 bases). The V end lost 8 bases, the J end lost 7 bases, and 5 bases lay between the germline ends. Germline-derived CDR1 and CDR2 are LNHNV and YYDKDF (reference sequence). The CDR3 consists of 10 residues. CDR3 DNA sequence: TGTGCCACCCAGGGTGAAAAACTGTTTTTT. Translation: CATQGEKLFF.

The rearrangement uses TRBV4-1 and TRBJ2-7, with unresolved D. The CDR3 runs 13 residues. CDR1 and CDR2 (germline): MGHRA, YSYEKL. V was trimmed by 2 bases and J by 2 bases, leaving 7 bases between them. The CDR3, as DNA: TGCGCCAGCAGCCAATTGTACGCCTACGAGCAGTACTTC. Protein product: CASSQLYAYEQYF.

The chain has TRBV19 and TRBJ1-1; D unresolved. V lost 4 bases to trimming and J lost 4 bases, with 10 bases between them. CDR1 and CDR2 (germline): LNHDA, SQIVND (reference sequence). The CDR3 is made up of 13 amino acids. CDR3 amino acids: CASSTSVGTEAFF. CDR3 coding DNA: TGTGCCAGTAGTACTTCGGTGGGCACTGAAGCTTTCTTT.

This sequence joins TRBV7-2 and TRBJ2-5; D tentatively fits TRBD1 or TRBD2 (5 bases each). This CDR3 comprises 15 residues. Germline V gene sequence: CDR1 SGHTA, CDR2 FQGNSA. V was clipped by 1 base and J by 4 bases, with 13 bases between them. In nucleotides, the CDR3 is TGTGCCAGCAGCTTAGGGGGACCGGAGAGAGAGACCCAGTACTTC. Translating it yields CASSLGGPERETQYF.

CDR3 amino acids: CASSSRHNTEAFF. The CDR3 DNA follows: TGTGCCAGCAGTTCCAGACACAACACTGAAGCTTTCTTT. V and J are TRBV7-2 and TRBJ1-1; D uncertain. Germline loops: CDR1 SGHTA, CDR2 FQGNSA. The V end was cut by 6 bases, the J end by 2 bases, with 10 bases between. The CDR3 contains 13 residues.

The CDR3 coding sequence is TGTGCCAGCAGCGAGACCGTGAGAGGGACCTACAACTATGGCTACACCTTC. Translation gives CASSETVRGTYNYGYTF. V and J are TRBV5-6 and TRBJ1-2; D is perhaps TRBD1 (5 bases). The CDR3 contains 17 residues. The ends were cut back, 4 bases at V and 2 bases at J, with 21 bases in the middle. Germline CDR1 and CDR2: SGHDT and YYEEEE.